The source of this T cell receptor (beta chain) is a study of blood T cell repertoires in COVID-19. On the study more broadly: In each case, the material was cDNA or gDNA derived from T cells, B-cell-depleted T cells, or PBMCs.

The CDR3 extends over 20 amino acids. Germline V gives CDR1 SGHNT, CDR2 YYREEE (reference sequence). The junction had 14 bases not matched to a gene; V was cut back by 4 bases and J by 1 base. This table comes from immunoSEQ multiplex PCR, and its TCRdb copy is limited to in-frame clones, with some not included. The sample lists about 300,000 clones, about 85% seen once, with about 14% in the top ten. Sequenced material: peripheral blood. This TCR was sampled from a human donor in a cohort sampled during active COVID-19. The chain couples TRBV5-4 to TRBJ2-1, with 13 bases identical to TRBD2. This CDR3 reads CASSLQIGLAGDRSYNEQFF. The CDR3 DNA is TGTGCCAGCAGCCTCCAGATCGGACTAGCGGGAGATAGGTCCTACAATGAGCAGTTCTTC.